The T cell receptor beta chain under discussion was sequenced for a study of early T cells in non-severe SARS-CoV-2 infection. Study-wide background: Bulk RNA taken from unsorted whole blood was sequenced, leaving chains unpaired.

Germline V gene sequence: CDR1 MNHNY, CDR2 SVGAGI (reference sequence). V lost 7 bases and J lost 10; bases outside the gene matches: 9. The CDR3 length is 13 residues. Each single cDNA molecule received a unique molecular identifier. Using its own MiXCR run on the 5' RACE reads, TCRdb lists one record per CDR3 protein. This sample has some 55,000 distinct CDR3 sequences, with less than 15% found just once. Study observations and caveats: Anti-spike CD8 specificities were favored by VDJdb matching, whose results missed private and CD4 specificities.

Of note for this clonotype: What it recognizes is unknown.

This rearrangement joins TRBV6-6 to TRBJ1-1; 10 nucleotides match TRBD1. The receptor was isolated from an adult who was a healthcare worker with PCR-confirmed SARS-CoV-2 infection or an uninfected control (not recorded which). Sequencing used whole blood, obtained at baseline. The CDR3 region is CASTDRGPRVAFF. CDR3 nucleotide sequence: TGTGCCAGCACCGACAGGGGGCCTAGGGTAGCTTTCTTT.